This passage covers 4 T cell receptor beta chains from one sample sequenced in a study of blood T cell repertoires in COVID-19. Method: immunoSEQ multiplex PCR; TCRdb's copy keeps in-frame clones and lacks some. The sample gives around 130,000 clones, about four fifths of which show up once; roughly 18% is in the top ten. The sequenced sample consisted of PBMCs or T cells enriched from blood (not recorded which). All receptors come from a young man who had recovered from COVID-19.

V usage is TRBV6-5 and J usage is TRBJ2-7, with 12 nucleotides matching TRBD1. The CDR3 is 15 residues long. CDR1 and CDR2 from the germline V gene are MNHEY and SVGAGI. The V segment lost 0 bases and the J segment 7 bases; nucleotides outside the gene matches: 4. CDR3 in amino acids: CASSYSRDRGREQYF. The CDR3 DNA is TGTGCCAGCAGTTACTCCCGGGACAGGGGGCGGGAGCAGTACTTC.

CDR3 protein: CASSELGLAGETQYF. The CDR3 coding sequence is TGTGCCAGCAGTGAACTGGGACTAGCGGGTGAGACCCAGTACTTC. The chain is built from TRBV2 and TRBJ2-5, with 12 bases identical to TRBD2. Losses at the gene ends were 2 bases for V and 5 bases for J; bases not matched to a gene: 3. CDR3 length: 15 residues. The germline V gene encodes CDR1 SNHLY and CDR2 FYNNEI.

This chain uses TRBV6-5 with TRBJ2-1; D unclear. The CDR3 contains 11 residues. Germline V gene data show CDR1 as MNHEY and CDR2 as SVGAGI. V was shortened by 5 bases and J by 4 bases, with 3 bases between the two germline ends. The CDR3: CASSQYNEQFF. In DNA form, the CDR3 reads TGTGCCAGCAGTCAGTACAATGAGCAGTTCTTC.

The rearrangement uses TRBV5-1 and TRBJ2-1; 7 bases agree with TRBD1. V was clipped by 4 bases and J by 3 bases; unmatched bases: 4. This CDR3 spans 14 amino acids. Germline V gives CDR1 SGHRS, CDR2 YFSETQ. The CDR3 DNA sequence: TGCGCCAGCAGCATACAGGGGTACTACAATGAGCAGTTCTTC. Its protein product is CASSIQGYYNEQFF.